This T cell receptor beta chain came from a study of T cells in Graves' hyperthyroidism and ophthalmopathy. CDR1 is SQVTM and CDR2 is ANQGSEA in the germline V gene. The J segment lost 3 bases and the V segment lost 6 bases, leaving 5 bases of the junction unmatched. The CDR3 spans 12 residues. Researchers amplified the TCR beta CDR3 regions from RNA transcripts. First-round RT-PCR targeting the TCR CDR3 was performed with the HTBI primer set. One entry per CDR3 protein, called by TCRdb with MiXCR from the multiplex PCR reads. This sample has approximately 690,000 distinct CDR3 sequences, with roughly 15% found just once.

The sequenced material came from blood. The receptor comes from a woman in her forties or fifties with Graves' ophthalmopathy. J is TRBJ2-7 and V is TRBV29-1; 7 nucleotides line up with TRBD1. CDR3 sequence (DNA): TGCAGCGTGGGACAGAGCTACTACGAGCAGTACTTC. Protein sequence: CSVGQSYYEQYF.